In its sample, the clone carrying this T cell receptor (beta chain) was seen a few times. Its antigen remains unknown. This record comes from a study of identical twins. Notes on the study in general: Out-of-frame alpha sequences shared between twins exhibited an excess of low generation probability.

The CDR3 loop spans 16 amino acids. Germline CDR1 reads LGHDT; CDR2 reads YNNKEL (reference sequence). V was trimmed by 4 bases and J by 4 bases, leaving 18 bases between them. Each CDR3 protein gets one entry after TCRdb re-called the 5' RACE reads with MiXCR. The sample lists about 470,000 distinct CDR3 sequences; approximately 24% were seen once. A further study also used this sample, focusing on T cells expressing NK-cell markers. From that study: Among the eight sequenced donors, seven tested HCMV-seropositive and one tested seronegative. The contribution of dominant NKG2C+ clonotypes to CD8+ T cells in about six donors was roughly 1.0-8%.

Sequenced material: CD4+ T cells sorted from blood. The TCR was taken from a woman between 18 and 29 years old in good health. The chain employs TRBV3-1 and TRBJ2-3; tentative D call: TRBD2 (5 bases). CDR3 bases: TGTGCCAGCAGCCCCCGGCGGGCGCCTTCAGCAGATACGCAGTATTTT. Its translation: CASSPRRAPSADTQYF.